A single sample is the source of the 5 T cell receptor beta chains below, sequenced in a study of shared T cell receptors in the human thymus. Method: immunoSEQ multiplex PCR; TCRdb's copy keeps in-frame clones and lacks some. Among 640,000 or so clones listed, more than 75% were seen once. These sequences were also reported in another study, on human thymus T cells.

Input material: thymocytes. These receptors came from a boy less than two years old with a congenital heart defect.

This sequence joins TRBV6-5 and TRBJ2-7; 12 bases match TRBD2. J was trimmed by 7 bases and V by 5 bases; bases with no gene match: 9. The CDR3 spans 15 residues. The V gene's germline CDR1 is MNHEY and CDR2 SVGAGI. CDR3 bases: TGTGCCAGCAGTCCCCTAGCGGGGGGGCCGGTTGAGCAGTACTTC. Encoded protein: CASSPLAGGPVEQYF.

V is TRBV13 and J is TRBJ1-1, with TRBD1 matching 7 bases. V trimming: 2 bases; J trimming: 2 bases; junction bases outside the gene matches: 2. From germline, CDR1 is PRHDT and CDR2 FYEKMQ (reference sequence). The CDR3 totals 14 residues. CDR3 region: CASSLRQGNTEAFF. For the CDR3, the DNA is TGTGCCAGCAGCTTACGACAGGGAAACACTGAAGCTTTCTTT.

About this clone: One end of the junction varies from germline; a read error may be responsible. The same CDR3 is also encoded by other DNA sequences in this sample. The CDR3 here is CAISEFWGRNVSDNSPLHF. CDR3 in DNA: TGTGCCATCAGTGAGTTTTGGGGGCGCAACGTATCGGATAATTCCCCCCTCCACTTT. The chain couples TRBV10-3 to TRBJ1-6; D possibly corresponds to TRBD1 (6 bases). From germline, CDR1 is ENHRY and CDR2 SYGVKD. CDR3 size: 19 residues.

V is TRBV28 and J is TRBJ1-1, with unresolved D. The CDR3 totals 13 residues. From germline, CDR1 is MDHEN and CDR2 SYDVKM. V gave up 5 bases and J gave up 5 bases, with 12 bases separating them. The DNA of the CDR3 is TGTGCCAGCAGTCCGCTTCGGTCTACTGAAGCTTTCTTT. Translating it yields CASSPLRSTEAFF.

The rearrangement joins TRBV5-8 to TRBJ2-5; TRBD2 aligns across 7 bases. The CDR3 is 13 amino acids. V was pared by 2 bases and J by 4 bases, with 2 bases of the junction left unmatched. Looked up from germline, CDR1 is SGHTS and CDR2 is YDEGEE. The DNA for the CDR3 is TGTGCCAGCAGCTTCTCGGGGGGAGAGACCCAGTACTTC. This codes for CASSFSGGETQYF.